Below are 27 T cell receptor beta chains sequenced from a single sample in a study of blood T cell repertoires in COVID-19. Sequencing was performed with immunoSEQ multiplex PCR; in TCRdb, only in-frame clones are kept and a portion is missing. Counted here are over 55,000 clones, 85% to 90% occurring once; the ten biggest clones make up nearly 7.5%. The sequenced sample was peripheral blood. The source of these receptors is a human donor with active COVID-19. The donor label of this sample is uncertain.

The genes are TRBV7-9 and TRBJ2-2, with a tentative D call TRBD2 (6 bases). Trimming left V 5 bases short and J 4 bases short, with 23 bases between. Per germline, CDR1 SEHNR and CDR2 FQNEAQ (reference sequence). This CDR3 region has 18 residues. DNA for the CDR3: TGTGCCAGCAGCCTCGATGTAGGAGGGCCGGGTGCCACCGGGGAGCTGTTTTTT. Protein product: CASSLDVGGPGATGELFF.

This chain connects TRBV7-9 to TRBJ2-2; unclear D gene. The CDR3 runs 15 residues. The germline V gene has CDR1 SEHNR and CDR2 FQNEAQ (reference sequence). Trimming pared 2 bases from V and 3 bases from J, leaving 10 bases between. The CDR3 spells CASSLISQHTGELFF. Here the CDR3 DNA reads TGTGCCAGCAGCTTAATCTCACAGCACACCGGGGAGCTGTTTTTT.

This clone was picked up a small number of times. The V and J genes are TRBV5-1 and TRBJ2-5; a possible D gene is TRBD1 (6 bases). The CDR3 totals 14 residues. Per germline, CDR1 SGHRS and CDR2 YFSETQ. The V end was cut by 3 bases, the J end by 3 bases, with 12 bases between. Here the CDR3 reads CASSSGQVEETQYF. The CDR3 DNA follows: TGCGCCAGCAGCTCGGGACAAGTTGAAGAGACCCAGTACTTC.

V is TRBV20-1 and J is TRBJ1-1; weak D call: TRBD1 (5 bases). Trimming stripped 4 bases from V and 0 bases from J, with 12 bases between. The CDR3 is 14 residues long. Germline CDR1 DFQATT, CDR2 SNEGSKA (reference sequence). The DNA for the CDR3 is TGCAGTGCTACTGATCGGGGGATGAACACTGAAGCTTTCTTT. Protein sequence: CSATDRGMNTEAFF.

The chain employs TRBV9 and TRBJ2-4; D perhaps matches TRBD1 (6 bases). The CDR3 is 15 residues long. Deletions cut 4 bases from V and 2 bases from J, with 13 bases between. The germline gives CDR1 SGDLS, CDR2 YYNGEE. DNA for the CDR3: TGTGCCAGCAGCAAAGGGGGTCGGTCCAAAAACATTCAGTACTTC. Residues: CASSKGGRSKNIQYF.

A note on this clone: The sample has other DNA sequences that encode this CDR3 too. This rearrangement joins TRBV6-5 to TRBJ1-2, with 11 nucleotides matching TRBD1. The germline CDR1 and CDR2 sequences are MNHEY and SVGAGI. V lost 2 bases, J lost 4 bases, and 6 bases stayed unmatched. The CDR3 is 16 amino acids. The CDR3 DNA reads as TGTGCCAGCAGTTACATCAGGACAGGGGGCACCTATGGCTACACCTTC. Translating it yields CASSYIRTGGTYGYTF.

The rearrangement uses TRBV10-3 and TRBJ1-1, with D perhaps TRBD1 (5 bases). V was shortened by 5 bases and J by 0 bases, with 19 bases between the two germline ends. CDR1 and CDR2 (germline): ENHRY, SYGVKD. The CDR3 loop spans 17 amino acids. CDR3 amino acids: CAISPVGRQPMNTEAFF. In DNA, the CDR3 is TGTGCCATCAGTCCAGTGGGGCGCCAACCCATGAACACTGAAGCTTTCTTT.

This chain uses TRBV19 with TRBJ1-1; tentative D call: TRBD1 (5 bases). Per the germline V gene, CDR1 is LNHDA and CDR2 is SQIVND (reference sequence). V was pared by 9 bases and J by 7 bases, with 18 bases between. The CDR3 totals 13 residues. DNA of the CDR3: TGTGCCAGCCACCTACAGGCTACAAGTGAAGCTTTCTTT. Amino acid sequence: CASHLQATSEAFF. Full variable domain (missing parts from reference TRBV19 and TRBJ1-1): DGGITQSPKYLFRKEGQNVTLSCEQNLNHDAMYWYRQDPGQGLRLIYYSQIVNDFQKGDIAEGYSVSREKKESFPLTVTSAQKNPTAFYLCASHLQATSEAFFGQGTRLTVV.

The V and J genes are TRBV4-3 and TRBJ1-1; 8 nucleotides line up with TRBD1. From germline, CDR1 is LGHNA and CDR2 YSLEER. Trimming at V came to 4 bases and at J to 1 base, leaving 8 bases not matched to a gene. The CDR3 contains 16 residues. The CDR3 DNA follows: TGCGCCAGCAGCCCCGGACAGGGCTTCCCGAACACTGAAGCTTTCTTT. Translation gives CASSPGQGFPNTEAFF.

The chain links TRBV5-4 to TRBJ2-1; D not resolved. CDR1 is SGHNT, CDR2 YYREEE, per germline (reference sequence). The CDR3 extends over 13 amino acids. Trimming cost V 0 bases and J 4 bases, with 5 bases left between them. The CDR3 DNA follows: TGTGCCAGCAGCTTGGAACAGTACAATGAGCAGTTCTTC. Its protein is CASSLEQYNEQFF.

This chain uses TRBV10-1 with TRBJ2-5; 7 bases are a match to TRBD2. Germline V lookup: CDR1 WNHNN, CDR2 SYGVQD (reference sequence). CDR3 length: 15 residues. J gave up 5 bases and V 10 bases, and 16 bases lay outside the gene matches. The CDR3 DNA follows: TGCGCCATTAAAGGACAAAATCATAGCGGGGAGACCCAGTACTTC. Its protein product is CAIKGQNHSGETQYF.

The chain employs TRBV11-2 and TRBJ2-5; 8 nucleotides agree with TRBD1. J gave up 2 bases and V 5 bases, and 4 bases lay outside the gene matches. CDR1 is SGHAT, CDR2 FQNNGV, per germline. The CDR3 length is 14 residues. This CDR3 reads CASSLRTGQETQYF. CDR3 sequence (DNA): TGTGCCAGCAGCCTACGGACAGGGCAAGAGACCCAGTACTTC.

This chain joins TRBV7-9 and TRBJ1-5, with D possibly matching TRBD1 (6 bases). V gave up 6 bases and J gave up 10 bases, with 13 bases separating them. This CDR3 has 12 amino acids. Germline-derived CDR1 and CDR2 are SEHNR and FQNEAQ (reference sequence). This CDR3 reads CASSIPDRPQHF. In DNA, the CDR3 is TGTGCCAGCAGTATCCCGGACAGACCCCAGCATTTT. Complete variable domain (other parts from reference TRBV7-9 and TRBJ1-5): DTGVSQNPRHKITKRGQNVTFRCDPISEHNRLYWYRQTLGQGPEFLTYFQNEAQLEKSRLLSDRFSAERPKGSFSTLEIQRTEQGDSAMYLCASSIPDRPQHFGDGTRLSIL.

The chain links TRBV11-2 to TRBJ2-7, with TRBD1 matching 8 bases. CDR1 is SGHAT, CDR2 FQNNGV, per germline. Trimming cost V 1 base and J 6 bases; bases outside gene matches: 8. The CDR3 totals 15 residues. CDR3 residues: CASSLAGQGAFEQYF. The CDR3 DNA reads TGTGCCAGCAGCTTAGCGGGGCAGGGGGCATTCGAGCAGTACTTC.

This chain links TRBV3-1 (or the pseudogene TRBV3-2) with TRBJ2-7, with a possible D match to TRBD2 (6 bases). The CDR3 totals 16 residues. V lost 1 base, J lost 0 bases, and 13 bases lay in between. Germline loops: CDR1 LGHDT, CDR2 YNNKEL (reference sequence). In DNA, the CDR3 is TGTGCCAGCAGCCAAGGTAACGGGGGAAGCTCCTACGAGCAGTACTTC. Translated: CASSQGNGGSSYEQYF.

For the CDR3, the DNA is TGTGCCAGCAGTGGGGGGATGTACGAGCAGTACTTC. Translated, it gives CASSGGMYEQYF. V and J are TRBV28 and TRBJ2-7; tentative D call: TRBD2 (6 bases). This CDR3 spans 12 amino acids. Germline CDR1 MDHEN, CDR2 SYDVKM. With 5 bases removed from V and 4 bases from J, the gap between germline ends came to 9 bases.

This chain uses TRBV10-3 with TRBJ1-1; D is unresolved. The CDR3 loop spans 11 amino acids. The V end was cut by 4 bases, the J end by 8 bases, with 8 bases between. Germline V gives CDR1 ENHRY, CDR2 SYGVKD. In DNA, the CDR3 is TGTGCCATCAGTGCCGACTTCGAAGCTTTCTTT. It encodes CAISADFEAFF.

The chain recombines TRBV28 with TRBJ2-3; D is perhaps TRBD2 (7 bases). This CDR3 is built from 17 residues. V dropped 7 bases and J dropped 2 bases, with 22 bases sitting between them. CDR1 and CDR2 (germline): MDHEN, SYDVKM. This CDR3 reads CASTPGGGLGATDTQYF. The CDR3 bases are TGTGCCAGCACCCCTGGGGGAGGGTTGGGGGCCACAGATACGCAGTATTTT. Full variable domain (outside the CDR3, taken from reference TRBV28 and TRBJ2-3): DVKVTQSSRYLVKRTGEKVFLECVQDMDHENMFWYRQDPGLGLRLIYFSYDVKMKEKGDIPEGYSVSREKKERFSLILESASTNQTSMYLCASTPGGGLGATDTQYFGPGTRLTVL.

A word on this clone: The junction shows a germline mismatch at one end, possibly a read error. This chain joins TRBV18 and TRBJ2-7; TRBD2 matches at 12 bases. CDR3 size: 15 residues. CDR1 is KGHSH, CDR2 LQKENI, per germline. This CDR3 reads CASSPPALAGGPAQF. DNA for the CDR3: TGTGCCAGCTCACCACCGGCTCTAGCGGGAGGGCCGGCACAGTTC.

This clone showed up just once. The CDR3: CASSSNPGLAGLAKNIQYF. The CDR3 region has the DNA TGCGCCAGCAGCTCGAATCCGGGACTAGCGGGACTAGCCAAAAACATTCAGTACTTC. The chain combines TRBV5-1 with TRBJ2-4; 13 bases match TRBD2. Germline assignment: CDR1 SGHRS and CDR2 YFSETQ. V gave up 3 bases and J gave up 0 bases; unmatched junction bases: 9. This CDR3 has 19 amino acids.

This clone was detected a few times. The chain employs TRBV21-1 and TRBJ1-5; the DNA was not used to check the table's D call, TRBD1. TRBV21-1 is noted as a pseudogene. The CDR3 length is 17 residues. The CDR3 reads CASSRQTTGFSNQPQHF. The CDR3 DNA is TGTGCCAGCAGCAGACAAACCACAGGTTTTAGCAATCAGCCCCAGCATTTT.

V and J are TRBV6-5 and TRBJ1-2; possible D gene TRBD1, 5 bases. V was clipped by 0 bases and J by 4 bases, with 6 bases between them. The germline V gene has CDR1 MNHEY and CDR2 SVGAGI. CDR3 length: 13 residues. The CDR3 nucleotides read TGTGCCAGCAGTTACTCCGGGGGCTATGGCTACACCTTC. This translates into CASSYSGGYGYTF.

The chain's CDR3 is CASSSVPRVSYNEQFF. Written as DNA, the CDR3 is TGTGCCAGCAGCTCCGTCCCCCGGGTGAGTTACAATGAGCAGTTCTTC. This sequence joins TRBV11-3 and TRBJ2-1; D is undetermined. From germline, CDR1 is SGHNT and CDR2 YENEEA. The length of the CDR3 is 16 residues. Trimming took off 4 bases at V and 4 bases at J, with 17 bases between the two ends. The whole variable domain, filled in from reference TRBV11-3 and TRBJ2-1, reads EAGVVQSPRYKIIEKKQPVAFWCNPISGHNTLYWYLQNLGQGPELLIRYENEEAVDDSQLPKDRFSAERLKGVDSTLKIQPAELGDSAVYLCASSSVPRVSYNEQFFGPGTRLTVL.

The V call is TRBV28, the J call TRBJ2-3, with 10 bases fitting TRBD2. CDR3 length equals 16 residues. Germline lookup yields CDR1 MDHEN and CDR2 SYDVKM. Trimming at V came to 7 bases and at J to 2 bases, leaving 9 bases not matched to a gene. The CDR3: CASTPGLAEYTDTQYF. The CDR3 DNA is TGTGCCAGCACCCCAGGACTAGCGGAGTACACAGATACGCAGTATTTT.

CDR3 sequence: CASSLTPGEGYGYTF. The CDR3 nucleotides read TGTGCCAGCTCCCTAACCCCAGGGGAAGGCTATGGCTACACCTTC. The chain uses TRBV18 and TRBJ1-2; tentative D call: TRBD1 (6 bases). The V gene's germline CDR1 is KGHSH and CDR2 LQKENI. This CDR3 spans 15 amino acids. The V and J ends lost 6 bases and 4 bases respectively, with 18 bases between them.

The CDR3 DNA reads TGTGCCAGCAGCCCAAACAGCGGATCCTACGAGCAGTACTTC. Encoded protein: CASSPNSGSYEQYF. This chain connects TRBV5-4 to TRBJ2-7; tentative D call: TRBD2 (5 bases). The germline CDR1 and CDR2 sequences are SGHNT and YYREEE (reference sequence). The ends were cut back, 4 bases at V and 1 base at J, with 12 bases in the middle. CDR3 length: 14 residues.

J is TRBJ2-3 and V is TRBV2; 7 positions agree with TRBD1. From germline, CDR1 is SNHLY and CDR2 FYNNEI. The V gene end was trimmed by 8 bases and the J gene end by 0 bases; junction bases not matched to a gene: 5. The CDR3 is 14 residues long. CDR3 DNA: TGTGCCAGCCTCGGGACAGTTAGCACAGATACGCAGTATTTT. This encodes CASLGTVSTDTQYF. The full variable domain, with the rest looked up from reference TRBV2 and TRBJ2-3, is EPEVTQTPSHQVTQMGQEVILRCVPISNHLYFYWYRQILGQKVEFLVSFYNNEISEKSEIFDDQFSVERPDGSNFTLKIRSTKLEDSAMYFCASLGTVSTDTQYFGPGTRLTVL.